Shown below are 10 T cell receptor beta chains from a single sample sequenced in a study of blood T cell repertoires in COVID-19. TCRdb keeps only in-frame clones here, not all; method: immunoSEQ multiplex PCR. Among around 400,000 clones listed, under 90% were seen once. Sequencing was carried out using PBMCs or T cells enriched from blood (not recorded which). These receptors all come from a woman aged 25 to 39 who had recovered from COVID-19.

The V and J genes are TRBV9 and TRBJ2-7, with a weak D call TRBD2 (6 bases). CDR3 size: 14 residues. Germline V gene sequence: CDR1 SGDLS, CDR2 YYNGEE. Trimming pared 2 bases from V and 2 bases from J, leaving 11 bases between. DNA for the CDR3: TGTGCCAGCAGCGTCGGGACTGATACCTACGAGCAGTACTTC. Translation gives CASSVGTDTYEQYF. Using reference TRBV9 and TRBJ2-7 for the parts outside the CDR3, the full variable domain is DSGVTQTPKHLITATGQRVTLRCSPRSGDLSVYWYQQSLDQGLQFLIQYYNGEERAKGNILERFSAQQFPDLHSELNLSSLELGDSALYFCASSVGTDTYEQYFGPGTRLTVT.

This chain uses TRBV19 with TRBJ2-1; D is unclear. Germline V lookup: CDR1 LNHDA, CDR2 SQIVND (reference sequence). Trimming pared 7 bases from V and 2 bases from J, leaving 12 bases between. The CDR3 runs 14 residues. CDR3 amino acids: CASTRKLAYNEQFF. The CDR3 DNA reads as TGTGCCAGTACGCGAAAACTCGCCTACAATGAGCAGTTCTTC.

The J gene is TRBJ1-1, the V gene TRBV21-1. TRBV21-1 is termed a pseudogene. This CDR3 is 15 amino acids long. Written as DNA, the CDR3 is TGTGCCAACCATGAATGGAGGGGAGTAAACACTGAAGCTTTCTTT. Its translation is CANHEWRGVNTEAFF.

The chain recombines TRBV9 with TRBJ2-2; possible D gene TRBD1, 6 bases. CDR1 and CDR2 from the germline V gene are SGDLS and YYNGEE. The germline V and J ends were trimmed by 7 bases and 7 bases, with 14 bases remaining between them. The CDR3 length is 13 residues. The CDR3 nucleotides are TGTGCCAGCGGGACACCGTATGGCGGGGAGCTGTTTTTT. Translated, it gives CASGTPYGGELFF.

V and J are TRBV15 and TRBJ1-2, with D perhaps matching TRBD1 (6 bases). The ends were cut back, 3 bases at V and 6 bases at J, with 20 bases in the middle. Per the germline V gene, CDR1 is LNHNV and CDR2 is YYDKDF (reference sequence). The CDR3 consists of 16 residues. CDR3 sequence (DNA): TGTGCCACCAGCAGCGACCTCGGACAGCATCTAAATGGCTACACCTTC. Protein: CATSSDLGQHLNGYTF.

The J gene is TRBJ1-5, the V gene TRBV19; no clear D gene. CDR1 is LNHDA, CDR2 SQIVND, per germline (reference sequence). CDR3 length: 13 amino acids. Trimming took 5 bases from V and 4 from J, leaving 9 bases between them. The CDR3 bases are TGTGCCAGTAGTCGGTCGGGGAATCAGCCCCAGCATTTT. Encoded protein: CASSRSGNQPQHF. The full variable domain, its missing parts supplied by reference TRBV19 and TRBJ1-5, is DGGITQSPKYLFRKEGQNVTLSCEQNLNHDAMYWYRQDPGQGLRLIYYSQIVNDFQKGDIAEGYSVSREKKESFPLTVTSAQKNPTAFYLCASSRSGNQPQHFGDGTRLSIL.

V usage is TRBV24-1 and J usage is TRBJ1-6; the match to TRBD1 covers 10 bases. V lost 4 bases, J lost 2 bases, and 7 bases stayed unmatched. Germline values: CDR1 KGHDR, CDR2 SFDVKD. The CDR3 contains 18 residues. CDR3 nucleotide sequence: TGTGCCACCAGTGAGGAGGGACAGGGGCCAGCCTATAATTCACCCCTCCACTTT. Translation gives CATSEEGQGPAYNSPLHF.

The chain is built from TRBV24-1 and TRBJ2-1; 9 bases line up with TRBD1. V trimming: 2 bases; J trimming: 6 bases; junction bases outside the gene matches: 13. This CDR3 has 18 amino acids. Germline V gives CDR1 KGHDR, CDR2 SFDVKD. CDR3: CATSDSPGGTGIGNEQFF. Here the CDR3 DNA reads TGTGCCACCAGTGATTCCCCCGGGGGGACAGGGATAGGCAATGAGCAGTTCTTC.

Written as DNA, the CDR3 is TGTGCCAGCAGCAGGGACAGATTGAACACTGAAGCTTTCTTT. This codes for CASSRDRLNTEAFF. The genes are TRBV7-2 and TRBJ1-1; 7 bases line up with TRBD1. The J segment lost 0 bases and the V segment lost 5 bases, leaving 3 bases of the junction unmatched. The length of the CDR3 is 14 residues. Germline assignment: CDR1 SGHTA and CDR2 FQGNSA.

V is TRBV9 and J is TRBJ1-6, with no clear D. In germline, CDR1 is SGDLS, CDR2 YYNGEE. Trimming pared 3 bases from V and 7 bases from J, leaving 11 bases between. The CDR3 runs to 14 residues. Here the CDR3 reads CASSAHPENSPLHF. For the CDR3, the DNA is TGTGCCAGCAGCGCCCATCCGGAGAATTCACCCCTCCACTTT.